These T cell receptor beta chains were read from a single sample in a study of beta chain features in type 1 diabetes. Produced via immunoSEQ multiplex PCR; TCRdb's table is partial and in-frame only. The repertoire includes roughly 310,000 clones, around 10% of them detected once, and just over 0.015% sits in the top ten. Sequences were obtained from naive CD4+ T cells from blood. Receptors were obtained from a woman under 40 in good health. CDR3s include the opening cysteine and the closing phenylalanine or tryptophan. The D gene is left open where the match is weak. The listing skips clone size in some rows; elsewhere it reads once, few, many or a size class.

j_gene	abundance	len	d_gene	v_gene	CDR3aa	CDR3nt
TRBJ1-2	few	15	.	TRBV4-3	CASSPTKQANYGYTF	TGCGCCAGCAGCCCCACCAAACAGGCTAACTATGGCTACACCTTC
TRBJ2-5	few	14	.	TRBV4-2	CASSQGGGRETQYF	TGTGCCAGCAGCCAAGGGGGGGGGCGTGAGACCCAGTACTTC
TRBJ2-7	.	16	TRBD1	TRBV6-5	CASSSTTGVTSYEQYF	TGTGCCAGCAGTTCGACAACAGGGGTTACCTCATACGAGCAGTACTTC
TRBJ2-7	.	16	.	TRBV6-6	CASSYAGVGADYEQYF	TGTGCCAGCAGTTACGCCGGGGTGGGAGCGGACTACGAGCAGTACTTC
TRBJ2-5	.	14	TRBD1	TRBV30	CAWSVQGVKETQYF	TGTGCCTGGAGTGTCCAGGGGGTAAAAGAGACCCAGTACTTC
TRBJ1-4	few	14	TRBD1	TRBV9	CASSAGQADEKLFF	TGTGCCAGCAGCGCGGGACAGGCCGATGAAAAACTGTTTTTT
TRBJ2-7	few	14	.	TRBV28	CASQTGGDSYEQYF	TGTGCCAGCCAGACGGGCGGGGACTCCTACGAGCAGTACTTC
TRBJ2-1	.	15	.	TRBV28	CASSPGLATYNEQFF	TGTGCCAGCAGCCCGGGTCTAGCCACCTACAATGAGCAGTTCTTC
TRBJ2-3	.	16	TRBD2	TRBV18	CASSPVSGTSTDTQYF	TGTGCCAGCTCACCGGTGAGCGGGACTAGCACAGATACGCAGTATTTT
TRBJ2-1	.	17	.	TRBV7-9	CASSTKTFRDSYNEQFF	TGTGCCAGCAGCACCAAGACATTCCGCGATTCCTACAATGAGCAGTTCTTC
TRBJ1-1	few	14	TRBD1	TRBV27	CASSLDRANTEAFF	TGTGCCAGCAGTTTGGACAGGGCTAACACTGAAGCTTTCTTT
TRBJ2-3	.	17	TRBD2	TRBV5-1	CASSITISGSGTDTQYF	TGCGCCAGCAGCATCACAATTAGCGGGAGTGGTACAGATACGCAGTATTTT
TRBJ2-3	few	17	TRBD2	TRBV7-2	CASSLGVAGGSTDTQYF	TGTGCCAGCAGCTTAGGCGTCGCGGGAGGGAGCACAGATACGCAGTATTTT
TRBJ2-3	.	14	.	TRBV11-2	CASSSDRSTDTQYF	TGTGCCAGCAGCTCGGACAGAAGCACAGATACGCAGTATTTT